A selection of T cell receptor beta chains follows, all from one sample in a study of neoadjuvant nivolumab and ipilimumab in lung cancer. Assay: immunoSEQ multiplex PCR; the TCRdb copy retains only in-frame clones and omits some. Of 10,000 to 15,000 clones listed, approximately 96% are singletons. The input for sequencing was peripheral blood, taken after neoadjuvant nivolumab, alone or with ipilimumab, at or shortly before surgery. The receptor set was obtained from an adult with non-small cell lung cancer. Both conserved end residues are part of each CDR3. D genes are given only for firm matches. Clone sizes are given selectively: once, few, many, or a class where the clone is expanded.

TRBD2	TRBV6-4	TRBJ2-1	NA	TGTGCCAGCAGTGACTCAAGAGGGAGGGCCGACGTAAATGAGCAGTTCTTC	CASSDSRGRADVNEQFF
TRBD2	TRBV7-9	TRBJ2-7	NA	TGTGCCAGCAGCCCTATGACTAGCGGAGTTAGCCCCTACGAGCAGTACTTC	CASSPMTSGVSPYEQYF
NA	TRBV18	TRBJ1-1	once	TGTGCCAGCTCACCACCCCGTAGGGGGGCACCGAACACTGAAGCTTTCTTT	CASSPPRRGAPNTEAFF
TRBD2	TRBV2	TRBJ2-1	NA	TGTGCCAGCAGTGAACCAAGCGGGAGGGTCGACAATGAGCAGTTCTTC	CASSEPSGRVDNEQFF
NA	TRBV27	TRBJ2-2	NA	TGTGCCAGCAGTTTAACCGAGACTCCCGTGAACACCGGGGAGCTGTTTTTT	CASSLTETPVNTGELFF
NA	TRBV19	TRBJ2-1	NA	TGTGCCAGTAGTCCCCCGGCGATCAATGAGCAGTTCTTC	CASSPPAINEQFF
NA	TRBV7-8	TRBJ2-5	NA	TGTGCCAGCAGCCCGAGGAGGGAGGCCCGGGAGACCCAGTACTTC	CASSPRREARETQYF
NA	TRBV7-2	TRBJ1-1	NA	TGTGCCAGCAGCTCACCCGGGACCGACTCTGAAGCTTTCTTT	CASSSPGTDSEAFF
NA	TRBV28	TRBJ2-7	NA	TGTGCCAGCAGTTTCAGTTTAGGCGGGACCTACGAGCAGTACTTC	CASSFSLGGTYEQYF
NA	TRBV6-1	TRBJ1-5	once	TGTGCCAGCAGTGTCCCAGACAATCAGCCCCAGCATTTT	CASSVPDNQPQHF
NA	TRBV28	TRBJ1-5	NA	TGTGCCAGCAGTTTATATTGGGATGAGGGCAATCAGCCCCAGCATTTT	CASSLYWDEGNQPQHF
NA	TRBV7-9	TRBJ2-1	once	TGTGCCAGCAGGCGGGGTGAGCAGTTCTTC	CASRRGEQFF
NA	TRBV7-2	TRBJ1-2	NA	TGTGCCAGCAGCTTCCAGGGACGGACCGAGTCGGGCTACACCTTC	CASSFQGRTESGYTF
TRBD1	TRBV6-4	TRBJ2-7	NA	TGTGCCAGCAGTGACTCGGACAGGGGCGAGCAGTACTTC	CASSDSDRGEQYF
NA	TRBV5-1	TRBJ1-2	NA	TGCGCCAGCAGCACAGAGCTTTCCGGCTACACCTTC	CASSTELSGYTF
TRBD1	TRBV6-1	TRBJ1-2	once	TGTGCCAGCAGAGGCTCCATTGGGACAGTGGGTGGCTACACCTTC	CASRGSIGTVGGYTF
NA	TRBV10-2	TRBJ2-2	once	TGCGCCAGCAGTATGGGTGAGGCCGGGGAGCTGTTTTTT	CASSMGEAGELFF
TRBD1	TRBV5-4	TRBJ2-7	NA	TGTGCCAGCAGCCTTGGAAGGGGACAGGGCTCCTACGAGCAGTACTTC	CASSLGRGQGSYEQYF
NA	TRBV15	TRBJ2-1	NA	TGTGCCACCAGCAGAATCACCCAGGTTTCCTACAATGAGCAGTTCTTC	CATSRITQVSYNEQFF
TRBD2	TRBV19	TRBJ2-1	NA	TGTGCCAGTAGTATACTAGCGGGCAACTACAATGAGCAGTTCTTC	CASSILAGNYNEQFF
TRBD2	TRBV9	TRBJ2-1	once	TGTGCCAGCAGCCCCAAGGGACTAGCGGGAGTTACCTACAATGAGCAGTTCTTC	CASSPKGLAGVTYNEQFF
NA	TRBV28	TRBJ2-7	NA	TGTGCCAGCAGTCAAATCTCCTACGAGCAGTACTTC	CASSQISYEQYF
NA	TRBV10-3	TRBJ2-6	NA	TGTGCCATCAGTGAGTTGTCCGCCGGGGAGGCCAACGTCCTGACTTTC	CAISELSAGEANVLTF
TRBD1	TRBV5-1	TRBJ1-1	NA	TGCGCCAGCAGCTTGGATGGGACAGGGGACACTGAAGCTTTCTTT	CASSLDGTGDTEAFF
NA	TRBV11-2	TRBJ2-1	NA	TGTGCCGCTTCGAGATGGGGTAATGAGCAGTTCTTC	CAASRWGNEQFF
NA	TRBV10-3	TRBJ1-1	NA	TGTGCCACCGGACAGCCGAACACTGAAGCTTTCTTT	CATGQPNTEAFF
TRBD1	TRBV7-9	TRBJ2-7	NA	TGTGCCAGCAGATCCGGGACAGGGCGGCGCGAGCAGTACTTC	CASRSGTGRREQYF
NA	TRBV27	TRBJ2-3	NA	TGTGCCAGCAGTTTATCGCGACTAAGCACAGATACGCAGTATTTT	CASSLSRLSTDTQYF
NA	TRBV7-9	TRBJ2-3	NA	TGTGCCAGCAGCTTAGGTGGTGGGAGAAGTACAGATACGCAGTATTTT	CASSLGGGRSTDTQYF
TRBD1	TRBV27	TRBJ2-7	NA	TGTGCCAGCTTGGGGACAGCCCGCCAATTGGGGGCCTACGAGCAGTACTTC	CASLGTARQLGAYEQYF
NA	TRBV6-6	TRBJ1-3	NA	TGTGCCAGCGGGCCTCTTTGGGATACCTCTGGAAACACCATATATTTT	CASGPLWDTSGNTIYF
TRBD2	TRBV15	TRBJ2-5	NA	TGTGCCACCAGCAGAGAAGCGGGAGGGCCAGAGACCCAGTACTTC	CATSREAGGPETQYF
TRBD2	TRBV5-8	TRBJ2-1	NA	TGTGCCAGCAGCCCCTTGGGGAGCGGGAGGGCCTATGAGCAGTTCTTC	CASSPLGSGRAYEQFF
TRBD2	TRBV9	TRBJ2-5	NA	TGTGCCAGCAGCGTGGTTGGACTAGCCAGGGAGACCCAGTACTTC	CASSVVGLARETQYF
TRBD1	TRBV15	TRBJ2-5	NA	TGTGCCACCAGCAGCTCCCTGGACAGGGGAGAGACCCAGTACTTC	CATSSSLDRGETQYF
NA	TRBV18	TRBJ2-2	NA	TGTGCCAGCTCACCACGGGGGGCGGACACCGGGGAGCTGTTTTTT	CASSPRGADTGELFF
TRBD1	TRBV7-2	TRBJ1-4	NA	TGTGCCAGCAGCTTCTCGTCAGGGGGTGAAAAACTGTTTTTT	CASSFSSGGEKLFF
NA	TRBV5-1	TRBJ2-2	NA	TGCGCCAGCAGCTTGAACAGGGAGGGGGAGCTGTTTTTT	CASSLNREGELFF
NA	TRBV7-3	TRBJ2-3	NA	TGTGCCAGCAGCAGGACTGGGAGAACGCAGTATTTT	CASSRTGRTQYF
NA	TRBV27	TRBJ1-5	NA	TGTGCCAGCAGCCCCAGACCAAATCAGCCCCAGCATTTT	CASSPRPNQPQHF
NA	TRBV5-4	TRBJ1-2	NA	TGTGCCAGCAGCCCGGACACGTTTGGCGGCTACACCTTC	CASSPDTFGGYTF
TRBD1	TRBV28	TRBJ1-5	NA	TGTGCCAGCAGTTTTACCGGGACAGGGGGCTTTCTCAATCAGCCCCAGCATTTT	CASSFTGTGGFLNQPQHF
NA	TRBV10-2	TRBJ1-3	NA	TGCGCCAGCAGTGAAGTCTCTGGAAACACCATATATTTT	CASSEVSGNTIYF
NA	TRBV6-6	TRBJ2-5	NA	TGTGCCAGCAGTTACCAGTTAGGAGAGACCCAGTACTTC	CASSYQLGETQYF
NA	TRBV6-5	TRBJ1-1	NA	TGTGCCAGCAGCTTGACCAGGGGGAACACTGAAGCTTTCTTT	CASSLTRGNTEAFF
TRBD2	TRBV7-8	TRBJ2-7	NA	TGTGCCAGCAGCTCGACTCGACTAGCGGGACGACGATACGAGCAGTACTTC	CASSSTRLAGRRYEQYF
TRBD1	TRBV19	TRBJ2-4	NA	TGTGCCAGTAGTCACACAGGGGGCCTAGCCAAAAACATTCAGTACTTC	CASSHTGGLAKNIQYF
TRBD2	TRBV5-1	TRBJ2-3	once	TGCGCCAGCAGATTGGGTCCTAGCGGGAGCACAGATACGCAGTATTTT	CASRLGPSGSTDTQYF
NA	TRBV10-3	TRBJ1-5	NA	TGTGCCATCAGTGGTGATAGGACAATAAATCAGCCCCAGCATTTT	CAISGDRTINQPQHF
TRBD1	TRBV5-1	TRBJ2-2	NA	TGCGCCAGCAGCTTGGGACAGGGAGACACCCGGGAGCTGTTTTTT	CASSLGQGDTRELFF